The clone carrying this TCR beta chain has more than one count but fewer than ten. Antigen unknown. This sample is part of a study of Ad26.COV2.S vaccination and SARS-CoV-2 variants. Study in general: Once, or twice with 56 days between doses, Ad26.COV2.S was given intramuscularly. Findings and caveats of the study: Vaccine recipients posted higher spike-specific TCR breadth than their placebo counterparts.

Germline lookup yields CDR1 MNHNY and CDR2 SVGAGI (reference sequence). Trimming removed 6 bases at V and 3 bases at J, with 11 bases between. This CDR3 has 14 amino acids. Only in-frame clones appear in the TCRdb table, and some are missing; sequencing was by immunoSEQ multiplex PCR. The sample has hundreds of thousands of clones, around 87% seen once. Treatment noted: some 20 received Ad26.COV2.S at low or high dose, single or two shots; a few received placebo; per-sample allocation not given. The samples were gathered on day 63 after the first injection of vaccine or placebo. An Ad26 vector expressing Wuhan-strain SARS-CoV-2 spike constituted the vaccine.

This chain links TRBV6-6 with TRBJ2-2, with D possibly TRBD1 on 6 matching bases. This clonotype originated in a person aged 18-60 years who received the Ad26.COV2.S COVID-19 vaccine or a placebo. The sequencing used peripheral blood, collected in a trial of Ad26.COV2.S vaccine versus placebo. The CDR3 is CASRDSRDTGELFF. The CDR3 nucleotides are TGTGCCAGCAGGGACAGTCGGGACACCGGGGAGCTGTTTTTT.